The present T cell receptor beta chain was sequenced within a study of CD8 T cells in Susac syndrome (dated by TCRdb to the late 2010s). Background for the entire study: The study used repertoire sequencing to test whether antigen drove CD8+ T cell activation and differentiation in Susac syndrome. The study compared CD8+ T cell repertoire clonality among eleven to twelve healthy donors, 14 Susac syndrome patients and fewer than 19 multiple sclerosis patients.

RNA was extracted using the RNeasy kit, and roughly 0.5 to 1 microgram was reverse transcribed with random hexamers. TCR beta CDR3 regions were amplified with the immunoSEQ multiplex PCR assay covering 54 Vbeta and 13 Jbeta segments. PCR amplification bias was corrected using a synthetic template baseline for primer optimization and computational correction. On the authors' methods: Reads were assigned to V, D and J genes according to IMGT and analyzed in immunoSEQ Analyzer, with only productive sequences retained. To calculate clonality, Shannon entropy was normalized by log2 of the number of productive unique sequences and then subtracted from one. For each patient and control, public and private clones were evaluated among the 100 most prevalent clones. Clones were defined as Susac-specific if absent from the healthy and MS cohorts, from around 1,000 published viral clones and from other ImmuneACCESS disease sequences. The public reads were quality trimmed at Q25 with fastp and then assembled into clones with MiXCR by TCRdb, keeping productive beta chains. Rows with a matching CDR3 protein are joined into one entry that keeps the most common DNA and genes. It is TCRdb's table, rather than the study itself, that gives the V and J calls and clone size. The sample contains roughly 150,000 distinct CDR3 sequences, around 95% of them found a single time. Clones ranked in the top ten supply roughly 0.15% of the sample.

High-throughput TCR beta sequencing profiled peripheral blood CD8+ and CD4+ T cells from healthy donors, Susac syndrome patients and multiple sclerosis patients. Multiple sclerosis controls were treatment-naive patients with stable or active relapsing-remitting disease fulfilling revised McDonald criteria. CD8+ TEMRA cells were enriched by FACS, while bulk CD8+ and CD4+ T cells were purified by magnetic negative isolation. Blood was collected in EDTA tubes and processed within 24 hours, with PBMCs isolated through density gradient centrifugation. PBMCs intended for TCR sequencing were cryopreserved in liquid nitrogen and were subsequently thawed in a 37 degrees C water bath. Purity of sorted or isolated CD4+, CD8+ and CD8+ TEMRA cells was at least 90%. About this clonotype itself: Its antigen has not been determined. No much larger clone exists at a distance of one base, and base qualities are not known.

The full study reports these points: The TCR sequencing and HLA analysis was acknowledged to have included a relatively small number of individuals.

CDR1 and CDR2 are read off the germline V gene as SQVTM and ANQGSEA. The V end gives up 6 bases and the J end 5 bases, leaving 14 bases in the junction not matched to a gene. There are 16 amino acids in the CDR3, from cysteine to phenylalanine inclusive. Only the CDR3 part of the read is kept: 48 bases, read in frame from the first base. The rearranged segments are TRBV29-1 and TRBJ2-3; TRBD2 matches 10 bases in the middle. Sequencing input: CD8+ T cells from PBMCs. This clonotype was obtained from a human donor with multiple sclerosis. The nucleotides are TGCAGCGTCGAACGACAACTAGCGGGGATCGGAGATACGCAGTATTTT. Its amino acids are CSVERQLAGIGDTQYF.